This T cell receptor beta chain comes out of a study of blood T cell repertoires in COVID-19. Overall study context: COVID-19 samples collected from the United States, Italy and Spain covered acute and convalescent phases. PBMCs, B-cell-depleted T cells, or T cells were the source of the cDNA or gDNA that made up the material.

The study drew participants aged about 18 to 89 years from around 24 US areas. Participant-given clinical history determined each cohort assignment. The method was immunoSEQ multiplex PCR; TCRdb's version includes in-frame clones alone and lacks a portion of them. In the table there are approximately 300,000 clones, approximately 85% of which are singletons. V lost 4 bases to trimming and J lost 5 bases; unmatched junction nucleotides: 8. Germline CDR1 reads SGHTS; CDR2 reads YDEGEE. The CDR3 spans 14 residues. The gene calls are TRBV5-8 and TRBJ1-2; 7 bases fit TRBD1. The sample taken for sequencing was PBMCs or T cells enriched from blood (not recorded which). The sequence was collected from a woman aged 30 to 39 who had recovered from COVID-19. This CDR3 reads CASSPNGQEYGYTF. In nucleotides, the CDR3 is TGTGCCAGCAGCCCTAATGGACAGGAATATGGCTACACCTTC.